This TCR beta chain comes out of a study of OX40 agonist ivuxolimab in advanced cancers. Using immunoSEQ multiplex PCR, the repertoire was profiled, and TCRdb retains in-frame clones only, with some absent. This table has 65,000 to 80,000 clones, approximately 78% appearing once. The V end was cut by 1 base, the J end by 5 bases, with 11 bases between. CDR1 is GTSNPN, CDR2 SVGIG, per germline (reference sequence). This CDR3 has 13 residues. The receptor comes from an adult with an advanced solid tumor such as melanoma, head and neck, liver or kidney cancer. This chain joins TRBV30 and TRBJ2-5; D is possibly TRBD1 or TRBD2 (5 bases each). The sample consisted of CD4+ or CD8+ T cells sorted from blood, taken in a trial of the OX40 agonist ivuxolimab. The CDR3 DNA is TGTGCCTGGAGTGAGGGGAGTAGGGAGACCCAGTACTTC. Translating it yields CAWSEGSRETQYF.